This entry describes one T cell receptor beta chain. V shed 6 bases and J 0 bases; nucleotides not matched to a gene: 10. CDR1 and CDR2 from the germline V gene are LNHDA and SQIVND (reference sequence). The CDR3 has 17 amino acids. Some clones are missing from TCRdb's copy, which holds only in-frame ones; the method was immunoSEQ multiplex PCR. The top ten clones hold roughly 1.5% of a sample with roughly 69,000 clones, about 90% of them seen once. The data originate from a study of T cell changes during pregnancy in multiple sclerosis. The chain recombines TRBV19 with TRBJ2-7; 11 nucleotides match TRBD2. Sequenced here: peripheral blood, sampled after pregnancy. The sequence derives from a female donor with multiple sclerosis, enrolled in a pregnancy study. CDR3: CASSVGTSGSFSYEQYF. CDR3 bases: TGTGCCAGTAGCGTGGGAACTAGCGGGAGCTTCTCCTACGAGCAGTACTTC.